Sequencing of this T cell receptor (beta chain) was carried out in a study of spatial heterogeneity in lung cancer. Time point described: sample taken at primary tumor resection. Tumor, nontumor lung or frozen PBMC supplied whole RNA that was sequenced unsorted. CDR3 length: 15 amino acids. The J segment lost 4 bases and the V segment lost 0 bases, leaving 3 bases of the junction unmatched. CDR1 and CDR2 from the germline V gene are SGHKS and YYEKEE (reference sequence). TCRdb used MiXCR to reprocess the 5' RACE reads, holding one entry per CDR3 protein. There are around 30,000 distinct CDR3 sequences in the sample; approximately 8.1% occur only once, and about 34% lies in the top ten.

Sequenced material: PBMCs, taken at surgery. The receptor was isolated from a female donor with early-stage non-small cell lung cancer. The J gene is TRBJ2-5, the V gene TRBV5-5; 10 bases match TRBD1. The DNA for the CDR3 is TGTGCCAGCAGCTTGGCCGGGACAGGGGTAGAGACCCAGTACTTC. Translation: CASSLAGTGVETQYF.